Listed below are T cell receptor beta chains from one sample, sequenced in a study of technical replicates of blood from several donors. Sequenced by immunoSEQ multiplex PCR; TCRdb stores in-frame clones only, minus some. This sample has roughly 76,000 clones, with 91% found just once. Sequencing used T cells isolated from PBMCs. The source is a human donor in good health. Some clones in this sample may be carry-over from other donors' samples. Each CDR3 is given with its conserved first and last residue. The D gene is left open where the match is weak. Clone size is shown for a subset of rows, as once, few, many or a class of expanded clone.

D: .
size: .
V: TRBV6-5
J: TRBJ2-7
CDR3: CASSSSGRSYEQYF
DNA: TGTGCCAGCAGTTCAAGCGGGCGCTCCTACGAGCAGTACTTC

D: .
size: once
V: TRBV12-5
J: TRBJ2-3
CDR3: CASGLADSLIPTQYF
DNA: TGTGCTAGTGGTTTAGCGGACTCCTTAATCCCGACGCAGTATTTT

D: .
size: .
V: TRBV2
J: TRBJ2-3
CDR3: CASSDVEDSQEDTQYF
DNA: TGTGCCAGCAGTGACGTCGAAGACAGCCAGGAGGATACGCAGTATTTT

D: .
size: .
V: TRBV6-6
J: TRBJ1-1
CDR3: CASTPSGNTEAFF
DNA: TGTGCCAGCACCCCTTCGGGGAACACTGAAGCTTTCTTT

D: TRBD2
size: .
V: TRBV7-9
J: TRBJ2-1
CDR3: CASSQGLGGGYNEQFF
DNA: TGTGCCAGCAGCCAAGGGTTAGGCGGGGGATACAATGAGCAGTTCTTC

D: .
size: .
V: TRBV2
J: TRBJ2-3
CDR3: CASSGVPGSTDTQYF
DNA: TGTGCCAGCAGTGGGGTTCCGGGGAGCACAGATACGCAGTATTTT

D: .
size: .
V: TRBV28
J: TRBJ2-7
CDR3: CASSFQSSAAYEQYF
DNA: TGTGCCAGCAGTTTCCAGTCTAGCGCGGCCTACGAGCAGTACTTC

D: TRBD1
size: .
V: TRBV4-1
J: TRBJ2-1
CDR3: CASSQPGQGSNEQFF
DNA: TGCGCCAGCAGCCAACCGGGACAGGGGTCCAATGAGCAGTTCTTC

D: TRBD1
size: .
V: TRBV6-6
J: TRBJ1-1
CDR3: CAGSLTGGTEAFF
DNA: TGTGCCGGGAGCCTAACAGGGGGCACTGAAGCTTTCTTT

D: .
size: few
V: TRBV6-5
J: TRBJ2-3
CDR3: CASSFFGNTDTQYF
DNA: TGTGCCAGCAGTTTTTTCGGGAACACAGATACGCAGTATTTT

D: .
size: .
V: TRBV11-2
J: TRBJ2-7
CDR3: CASTYTSYEQYF
DNA: TGTGCCAGCACCTATACTTCTTACGAGCAGTACTTC

D: .
size: .
V: TRBV7-9
J: TRBJ2-2
CDR3: CASSLVGSGAGELFF
DNA: TGTGCCAGCAGCTTAGTTGGGAGTGGTGCCGGGGAGCTGTTTTTT

D: TRBD2
size: .
V: TRBV5-6
J: TRBJ2-2
CDR3: CASSLRLAGVVGLRGELFF
DNA: TGTGCCAGCAGCTTACGACTAGCGGGAGTCGTGGGTTTGCGCGGGGAGCTGTTTTTT

D: .
size: once
V: TRBV2
J: TRBJ1-1
CDR3: CALQGNTEAFF
DNA: TGTGCCCTACAGGGCAACACTGAAGCTTTCTTT

D: TRBD1
size: .
V: TRBV27
J: TRBJ1-2
CDR3: CASSNRVGQALYGYTF
DNA: TGTGCCAGCAGTAATCGGGTGGGACAGGCTTTGTATGGCTACACCTTC

D: .
size: .
V: TRBV29-1
J: TRBJ2-2
CDR3: CSVEDWAADTGELFF
DNA: TGCAGCGTTGAAGATTGGGCAGCCGACACCGGGGAGCTGTTTTTT

D: TRBD2
size: .
V: TRBV19
J: TRBJ2-7
CDR3: CASSIAGGTPYEQYF
DNA: TGTGCCAGTAGTATAGCCGGGGGGACCCCCTACGAGCAGTACTTC

D: .
size: .
V: TRBV28
J: TRBJ1-1
CDR3: CASSFSGVTEAFF
DNA: TGTGCCAGCAGTTTTTCAGGGGTGACTGAAGCTTTCTTT

D: TRBD2
size: .
V: TRBV5-6
J: TRBJ2-7
CDR3: CASNPRLASDEQYF
DNA: TGTGCCAGCAACCCTAGACTAGCTTCCGACGAGCAGTACTTC

D: TRBD1
size: .
V: TRBV7-3
J: TRBJ1-2
CDR3: CASSEGTGSNYGYTF
DNA: TGTGCCAGCAGCGAAGGGACAGGCTCAAACTATGGCTACACCTTC

D: .
size: .
V: TRBV7-9
J: TRBJ2-1
CDR3: CASSLTANEQFF
DNA: TGTGCCAGCAGCTTAACAGCCAATGAGCAGTTCTTC

D: .
size: .
V: TRBV29-1
J: TRBJ1-3
CDR3: CSVADPSGNTIYF
DNA: TGCAGCGTGGCGGATCCCTCTGGAAACACCATATATTTT

D: .
size: .
V: TRBV10-1
J: TRBJ2-1
CDR3: CASSAGLDMSYNEQFF
DNA: TGCGCCAGCTCGGCGGGATTGGACATGTCCTACAATGAGCAGTTCTTC

D: TRBD2
size: .
V: TRBV9
J: TRBJ2-4
CDR3: CASSVGGTSGSAKNIQYF
DNA: TGTGCCAGCAGCGTAGGGGGGACTAGCGGTTCAGCCAAAAACATTCAGTACTTC

D: TRBD2
size: .
V: TRBV19
J: TRBJ2-3
CDR3: CASSMSTSGRQYTQYF
DNA: TGTGCCAGTAGTATGTCAACTAGCGGGAGACAGTATACGCAGTATTTT

D: TRBD2
size: .
V: TRBV7-3
J: TRBJ2-2
CDR3: CASSSGAGVNGELFF
DNA: TGTGCCAGCAGCAGCGGAGCGGGAGTTAACGGGGAGCTGTTTTTT

D: TRBD1
size: .
V: TRBV9
J: TRBJ1-2
CDR3: CASSAGDRGPAYGYTF
DNA: TGTGCCAGCAGCGCAGGGGACAGGGGGCCGGCCTATGGCTACACCTTC

D: .
size: .
V: TRBV9
J: TRBJ2-2
CDR3: CASSSGETGELFF
DNA: TGTGCCAGCAGCTCGGGGGAAACTGGGGAGCTGTTTTTT

D: TRBD2
size: .
V: TRBV4-3
J: TRBJ2-1
CDR3: CASSQDPGGWNEQFF
DNA: TGCGCCAGCAGCCAAGACCCGGGGGGGTGGAATGAGCAGTTCTTC

D: TRBD2
size: .
V: TRBV19
J: TRBJ2-1
CDR3: CASSIGMGTSGIIEQFF
DNA: TGTGCCAGTAGTATAGGGATGGGGACTAGCGGGATCATTGAGCAGTTCTTC

D: TRBD1
size: .
V: TRBV19
J: TRBJ2-7
CDR3: CASSPGGSHEQYF
DNA: TGTGCCAGTAGTCCAGGGGGTAGCCACGAGCAGTACTTC

D: .
size: .
V: TRBV4-1
J: TRBJ1-1
CDR3: CASSQATGMNTEAFF
DNA: TGCGCCAGCAGCCAAGCAACGGGTATGAACACTGAAGCTTTCTTT

D: TRBD2
size: .
V: TRBV12-5
J: TRBJ2-5
CDR3: CASGIATGGYGEETQYF
DNA: TGTGCTAGTGGCATTGCAACGGGAGGGTACGGAGAAGAGACCCAGTACTTC

D: .
size: .
V: TRBV11-3
J: TRBJ2-7
CDR3: CASSYSSYEQYF
DNA: TGTGCCAGCAGCTACAGCTCCTACGAGCAGTACTTC

D: .
size: .
V: TRBV4-1
J: TRBJ1-3
CDR3: CASSHLPVSGNTIYF
DNA: TGCGCCAGCAGCCACTTACCGGTATCGGGAAACACCATATATTTT

D: TRBD2
size: .
V: TRBV30
J: TRBJ2-3
CDR3: CAWSVRTSGRTDTQYF
DNA: TGTGCCTGGAGTGTACGAACTAGCGGGCGCACAGATACGCAGTATTTT

D: TRBD1
size: once
V: TRBV5-1
J: TRBJ1-2
CDR3: CASSYTGDSIGYTF
DNA: TGCGCCAGCAGCTATACCGGGGACAGCATTGGCTACACCTTC

D: .
size: .
V: TRBV7-2
J: TRBJ2-1
CDR3: CASSLRSGTSSYNEQFF
DNA: TGTGCCAGCAGCTTGAGGTCCGGGACTTCGTCATACAATGAGCAGTTCTTC

D: .
size: .
V: TRBV7-6
J: TRBJ1-1
CDR3: CASSLWGGEGTEAFF
DNA: TGTGCCAGCAGCCTGTGGGGGGGCGAGGGCACTGAAGCTTTCTTT

D: .
size: .
V: TRBV5-5
J: TRBJ1-5
CDR3: CASSLQVGSNQPQHF
DNA: TGTGCCAGCAGCTTACAGGTGGGAAGCAATCAGCCCCAGCATTTT

D: TRBD1
size: .
V: TRBV29-1
J: TRBJ1-1
CDR3: CSVGGIQGTVEAFF
DNA: TGCAGCGTTGGGGGAATACAGGGGACAGTTGAAGCTTTCTTT